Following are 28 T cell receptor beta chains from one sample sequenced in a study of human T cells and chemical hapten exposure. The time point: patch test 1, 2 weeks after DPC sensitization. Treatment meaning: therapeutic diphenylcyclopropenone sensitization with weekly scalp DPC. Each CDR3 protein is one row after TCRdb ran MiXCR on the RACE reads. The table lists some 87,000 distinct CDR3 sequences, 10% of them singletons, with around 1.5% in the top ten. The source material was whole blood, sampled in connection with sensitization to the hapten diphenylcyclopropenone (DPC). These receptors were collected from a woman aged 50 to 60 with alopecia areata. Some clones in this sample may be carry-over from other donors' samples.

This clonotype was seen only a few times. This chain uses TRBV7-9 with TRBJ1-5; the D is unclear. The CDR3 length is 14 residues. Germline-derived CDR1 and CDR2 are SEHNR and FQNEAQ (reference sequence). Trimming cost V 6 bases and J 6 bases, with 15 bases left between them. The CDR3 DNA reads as TGTGCCAGCAGTTCTGCGGACGGCGGTCAGCCCCAGCATTTT. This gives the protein CASSSADGGQPQHF.

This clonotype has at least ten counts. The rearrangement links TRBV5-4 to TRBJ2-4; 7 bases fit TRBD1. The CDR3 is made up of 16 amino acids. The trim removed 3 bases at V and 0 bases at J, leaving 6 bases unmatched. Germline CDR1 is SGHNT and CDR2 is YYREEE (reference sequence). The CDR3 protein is CASSSIQGIAKNIQYF. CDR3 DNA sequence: TGTGCCAGCAGCTCAATACAGGGGATAGCCAAAAACATTCAGTACTTC.

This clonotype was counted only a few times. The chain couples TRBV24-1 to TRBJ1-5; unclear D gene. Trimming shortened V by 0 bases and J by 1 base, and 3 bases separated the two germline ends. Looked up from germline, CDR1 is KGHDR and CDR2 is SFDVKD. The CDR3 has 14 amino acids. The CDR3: CATSDLDSNQPQHF. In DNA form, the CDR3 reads TGTGCCACCAGTGATTTGGACAGCAATCAGCCCCAGCATTTT.

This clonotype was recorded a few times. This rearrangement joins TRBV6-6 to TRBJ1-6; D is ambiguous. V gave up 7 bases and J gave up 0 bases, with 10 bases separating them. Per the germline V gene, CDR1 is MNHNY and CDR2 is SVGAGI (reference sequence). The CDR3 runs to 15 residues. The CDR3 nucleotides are TGTGCCAGCATTTCGGGGAGCTCCTATAATTCACCCCTCCACTTT. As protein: CASISGSSYNSPLHF.

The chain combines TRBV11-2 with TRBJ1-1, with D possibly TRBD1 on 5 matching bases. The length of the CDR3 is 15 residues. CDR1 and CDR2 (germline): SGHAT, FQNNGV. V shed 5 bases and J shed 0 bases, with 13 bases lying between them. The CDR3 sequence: CASSPGAQLNTEAFF. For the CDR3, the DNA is TGTGCCAGCAGCCCTGGGGCCCAACTGAACACTGAAGCTTTCTTT.

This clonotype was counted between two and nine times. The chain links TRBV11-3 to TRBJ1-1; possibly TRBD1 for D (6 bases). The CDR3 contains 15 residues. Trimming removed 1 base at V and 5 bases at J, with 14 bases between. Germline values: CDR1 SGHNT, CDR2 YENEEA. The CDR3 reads CASSLAMGARTEAFF. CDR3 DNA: TGTGCCAGCAGCTTAGCTATGGGGGCGCGAACTGAAGCTTTCTTT.

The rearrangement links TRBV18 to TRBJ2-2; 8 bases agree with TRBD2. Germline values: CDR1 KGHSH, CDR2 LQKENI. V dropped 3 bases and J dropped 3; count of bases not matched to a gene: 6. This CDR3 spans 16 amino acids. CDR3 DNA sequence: TGTGCCAGCTCACCCCGGGAGGGCGCCCACACCGGGGAGCTGTTTTTT. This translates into CASSPREGAHTGELFF.

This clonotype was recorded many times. The CDR3 is CASSLHGREAWDEQFF. Here the CDR3 DNA reads TGTGCCAGCTCTCTCCATGGGCGGGAGGCCTGGGATGAGCAGTTCTTC. V usage is TRBV18 and J usage is TRBJ2-1, with TRBD2 matching over 8 bases. The CDR3 covers 16 residues. Germline CDR1 and CDR2: KGHSH and LQKENI. V shed 6 bases, J shed 8 bases, and the junction held 15 bases outside the gene matches.

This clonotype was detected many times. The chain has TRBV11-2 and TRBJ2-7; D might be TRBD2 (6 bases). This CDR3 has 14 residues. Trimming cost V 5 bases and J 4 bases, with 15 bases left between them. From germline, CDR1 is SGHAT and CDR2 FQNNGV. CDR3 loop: CASSPTGLRYEQYF. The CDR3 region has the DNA TGTGCCAGCAGCCCAACGGGACTGCGGTACGAGCAGTACTTC.

The CDR3 reads CASSPHGRGSDEQFF. In DNA form, the CDR3 reads TGTGCCAGCAGCCCGCACGGGAGGGGGAGTGATGAGCAGTTCTTC. The V call is TRBV5-5, the J call TRBJ2-1; 8 bases are shared with TRBD2. Germline V gene lookup returns CDR1 SGHKS and CDR2 YYEKEE (reference sequence). V was pared by 4 bases and J by 8 bases, with 11 bases of the junction left unmatched. This CDR3 region has 15 residues.

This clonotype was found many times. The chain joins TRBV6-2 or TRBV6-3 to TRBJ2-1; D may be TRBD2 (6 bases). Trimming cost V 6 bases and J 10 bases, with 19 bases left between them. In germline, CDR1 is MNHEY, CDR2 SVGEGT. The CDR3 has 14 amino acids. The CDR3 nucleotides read TGTGCCAGCAGAACGGGACTCCTTCCAGGCGAGCAGTTCTTC. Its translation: CASRTGLLPGEQFF.

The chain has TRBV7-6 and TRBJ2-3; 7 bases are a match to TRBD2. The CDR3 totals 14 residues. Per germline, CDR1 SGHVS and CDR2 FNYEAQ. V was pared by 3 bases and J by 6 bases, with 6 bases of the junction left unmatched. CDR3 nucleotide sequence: TGTGCCAGCAGCTTGGGACTACCGAGGGATACGCAGTATTTT. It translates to CASSLGLPRDTQYF. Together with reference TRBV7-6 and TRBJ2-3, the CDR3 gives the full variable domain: GAGVSQSPRYKVTKRGQDVALRCDPISGHVSLYWYRQALGQGPEFLTYFNYEAQQDKSGLPNDRFSAERPEGSISTLTIQRTEQRDSAMYRCASSLGLPRDTQYFGPGTRLTVL.

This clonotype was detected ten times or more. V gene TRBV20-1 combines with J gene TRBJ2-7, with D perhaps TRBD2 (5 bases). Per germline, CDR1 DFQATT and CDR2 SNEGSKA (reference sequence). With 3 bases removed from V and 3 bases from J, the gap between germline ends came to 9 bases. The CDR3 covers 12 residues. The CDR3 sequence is CSASPGYYEQYF. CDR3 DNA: TGCAGTGCTAGTCCGGGGTACTACGAGCAGTACTTC.

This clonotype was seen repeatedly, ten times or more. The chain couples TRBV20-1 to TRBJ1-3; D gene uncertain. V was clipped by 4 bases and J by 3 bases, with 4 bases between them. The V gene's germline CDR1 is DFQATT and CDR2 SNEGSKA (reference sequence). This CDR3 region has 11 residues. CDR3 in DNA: TGCAGTGCTACTCGTGGAAACACCATATATTTT. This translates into CSATRGNTIYF.

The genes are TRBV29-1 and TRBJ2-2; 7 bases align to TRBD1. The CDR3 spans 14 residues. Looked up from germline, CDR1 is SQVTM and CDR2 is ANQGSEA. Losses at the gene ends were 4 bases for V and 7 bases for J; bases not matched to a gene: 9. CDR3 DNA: TGCAGCGTTGCCGGGACAGTTCGTCACGGGGAGCTGTTTTTT. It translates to CSVAGTVRHGELFF.

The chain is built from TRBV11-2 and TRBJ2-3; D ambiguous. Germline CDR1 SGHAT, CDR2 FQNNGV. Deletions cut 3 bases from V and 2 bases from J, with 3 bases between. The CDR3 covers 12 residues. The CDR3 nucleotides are TGTGCCAGCAGCTTCATCACAGATACGCAGTATTTT. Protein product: CASSFITDTQYF.

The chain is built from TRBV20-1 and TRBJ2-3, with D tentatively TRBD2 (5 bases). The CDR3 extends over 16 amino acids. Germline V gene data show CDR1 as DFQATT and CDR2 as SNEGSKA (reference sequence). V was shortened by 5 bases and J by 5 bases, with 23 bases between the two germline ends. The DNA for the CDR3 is TGCAGTGCTCCTAACGCCGGGCCAGTTCGGGGAGATACGCAGTATTTT. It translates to CSAPNAGPVRGDTQYF.

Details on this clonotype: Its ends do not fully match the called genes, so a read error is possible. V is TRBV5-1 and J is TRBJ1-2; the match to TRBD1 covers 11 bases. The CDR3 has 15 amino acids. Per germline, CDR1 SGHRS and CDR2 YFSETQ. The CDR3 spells CASSPWTGGGYGYIF. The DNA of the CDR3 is TGCGCCAGCAGCCCCTGGACAGGGGGCGGGTATGGCTACATCTTC.

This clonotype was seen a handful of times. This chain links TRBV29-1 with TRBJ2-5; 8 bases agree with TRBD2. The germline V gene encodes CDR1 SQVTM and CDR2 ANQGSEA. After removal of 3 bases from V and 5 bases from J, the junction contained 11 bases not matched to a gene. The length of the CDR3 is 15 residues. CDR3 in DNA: TGCAGCGTTGAGACCGGGAGGGCCAGGTCGGAGACCCAGTACTTC. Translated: CSVETGRARSETQYF.

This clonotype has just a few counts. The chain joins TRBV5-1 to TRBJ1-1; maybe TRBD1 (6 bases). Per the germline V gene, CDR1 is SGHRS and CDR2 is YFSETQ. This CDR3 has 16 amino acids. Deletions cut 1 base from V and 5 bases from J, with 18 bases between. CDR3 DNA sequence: TGCGCCAGCAGCTTGCAAAGCCGGCAGGGGTGGACTGAAGCTTTCTTT. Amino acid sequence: CASSLQSRQGWTEAFF.

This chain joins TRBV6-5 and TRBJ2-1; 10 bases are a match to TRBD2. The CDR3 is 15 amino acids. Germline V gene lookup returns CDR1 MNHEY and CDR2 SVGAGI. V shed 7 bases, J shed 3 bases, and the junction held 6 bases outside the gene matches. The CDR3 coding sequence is TGTGCCAGCAACCCTAGCGGGAGCGTCTACAATGAGCAGTTCTTC. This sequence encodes CASNPSGSVYNEQFF.

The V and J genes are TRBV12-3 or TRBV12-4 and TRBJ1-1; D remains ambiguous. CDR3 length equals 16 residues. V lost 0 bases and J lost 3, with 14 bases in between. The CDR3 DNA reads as TGTGCCAGCAGTTTAGCGGAGCTAGTTAAGGACACTGAAGCTTTCTTT. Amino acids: CASSLAELVKDTEAFF.

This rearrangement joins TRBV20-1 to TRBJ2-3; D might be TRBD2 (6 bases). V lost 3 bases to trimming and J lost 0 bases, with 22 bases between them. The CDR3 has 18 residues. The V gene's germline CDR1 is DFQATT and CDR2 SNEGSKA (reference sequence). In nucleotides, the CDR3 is TGCAGTGCTAGGAATCAGGGAGCGGGCCGGGGGAGCACAGATACGCAGTATTTT. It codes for CSARNQGAGRGSTDTQYF.

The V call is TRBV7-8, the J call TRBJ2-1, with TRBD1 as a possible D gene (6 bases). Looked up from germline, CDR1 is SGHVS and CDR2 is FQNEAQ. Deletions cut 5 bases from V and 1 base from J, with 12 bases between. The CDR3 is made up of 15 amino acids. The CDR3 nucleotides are TGTGCCAGCAGCCGGGACACCCCTTCCTACAATGAGCAGTTCTTC. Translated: CASSRDTPSYNEQFF.

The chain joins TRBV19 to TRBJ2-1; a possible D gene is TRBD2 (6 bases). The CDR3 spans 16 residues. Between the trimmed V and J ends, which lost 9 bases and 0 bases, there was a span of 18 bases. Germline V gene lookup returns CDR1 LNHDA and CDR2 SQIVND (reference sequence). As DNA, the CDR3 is TGTGCCAGCACCCCCGGGACTTCTGCCTCCTACAATGAGCAGTTCTTC. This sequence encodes CASTPGTSASYNEQFF.

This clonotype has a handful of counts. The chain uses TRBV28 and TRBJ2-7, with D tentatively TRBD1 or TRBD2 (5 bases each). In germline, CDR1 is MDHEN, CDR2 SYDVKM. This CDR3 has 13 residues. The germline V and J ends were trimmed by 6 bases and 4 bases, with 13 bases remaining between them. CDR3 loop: CASSVGTLYEQYF. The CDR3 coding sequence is TGTGCCAGCAGCGTTGGGACCCTGTACGAGCAGTACTTC.

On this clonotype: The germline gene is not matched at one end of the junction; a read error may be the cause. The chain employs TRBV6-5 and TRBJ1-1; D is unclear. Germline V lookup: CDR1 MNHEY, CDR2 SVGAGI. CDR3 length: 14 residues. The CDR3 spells CASSTAFGNTETFF. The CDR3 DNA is TGTGCCAGCAGTACTGCGTTTGGGAACACTGAAACTTTCTTT.

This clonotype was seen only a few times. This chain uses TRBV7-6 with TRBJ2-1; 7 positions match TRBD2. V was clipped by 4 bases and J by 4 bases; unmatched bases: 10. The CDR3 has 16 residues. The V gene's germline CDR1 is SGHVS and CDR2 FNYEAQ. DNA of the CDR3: TGTGCCAGCAGCTGGGGACCAGCGGGAAATTACAATGAGCAGTTCTTC. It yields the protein CASSWGPAGNYNEQFF.